The 22 T cell receptor beta chains presented below share a single source sample, sequenced in a study of blood T cell repertoires in COVID-19. Data came from immunoSEQ multiplex PCR; TCRdb stores just in-frame clones and leaves some out. The profile shows fewer than 200,000 clones, 75% to 90% of them singletons. The material sequenced was peripheral blood. The receptors derive from a woman in her sixties with acute or convalescent COVID-19.

The gene calls are TRBV5-5 and TRBJ2-1; D possibly corresponds to TRBD2 (5 bases). The CDR3 is 15 residues long. V was clipped by 2 bases and J by 0 bases, with 9 bases between them. From germline, CDR1 is SGHKS and CDR2 YYEKEE (reference sequence). CDR3 in DNA: TGTGCCAGCAGCTTAGGCGGAGGCTCCTACAATGAGCAGTTCTTC. It codes for CASSLGGGSYNEQFF.

This clone occurred once. The chain links TRBV7-8 to TRBJ1-2; possible D gene TRBD1, 6 bases. There are 15 residues in the CDR3. V lost 5 bases to trimming and J lost 5 bases, with 18 bases between them. Germline lookup yields CDR1 SGHVS and CDR2 FQNEAQ. For the CDR3, the DNA is TGTGCCAGCAGCAACCGGGACACGCTTCGGTATGGCTACACCTTC. It specifies CASSNRDTLRYGYTF.

The V gene is TRBV11-2, the J gene TRBJ1-2, with D uncertain. Germline V gene sequence: CDR1 SGHAT, CDR2 FQNNGV. The length of the CDR3 is 14 residues. V dropped 5 bases and J dropped 13 bases, with 23 bases sitting between them. CDR3 amino acids: CASSPRLALGLITF. The DNA for the CDR3 is TGTGCCAGCAGCCCGCGATTGGCTTTGGGCTTGATCACCTTC.

The rearrangement uses TRBV29-1 and TRBJ1-1; D remains unclear. Germline-derived CDR1 and CDR2 are SQVTM and ANQGSEA. This CDR3 comprises 12 residues. V lost 4 bases, J lost 5 bases, and 11 bases lay in between. Here the CDR3 DNA reads TGCAGCGTTGGAGTTTCGGGGACTGAAGCTTTCTTT. This codes for CSVGVSGTEAFF.

This clone has a handful of counts. The rearrangement joins TRBV5-4 to TRBJ1-2, with 7 bases aligning to TRBD1. This CDR3 has 16 amino acids. V was clipped by 4 bases and J by 5 bases; unmatched bases: 14. Germline-derived CDR1 and CDR2 are SGHNT and YYREEE (reference sequence). The CDR3 nucleotides are TGTGCCAGCAGCGCCCTCGCGGACAGGTTTAAATATGGCTACACCTTC. As protein: CASSALADRFKYGYTF.

This chain joins TRBV20-1 and TRBJ1-1; D is undetermined. CDR3 size: 14 residues. Deletions cut 3 bases from V and 1 base from J, with 12 bases between. Germline V gives CDR1 DFQATT, CDR2 SNEGSKA (reference sequence). The CDR3 DNA reads TGCAGTGCTAGTTCCCCCTCGGGGAACACTGAAGCTTTCTTT. The encoded protein is CSASSPSGNTEAFF.

The chain joins TRBV5-8 to TRBJ1-3; D is uncertain. CDR3 length: 18 residues. Germline-derived CDR1 and CDR2 are SGHTS and YDEGEE. V was pared by 0 bases and J by 2 bases, with 18 bases between. The CDR3 bases are TGTGCCAGCAGCTTGGTTGGCCCCCGACATACGGCTGGAAACACCATATATTTT. Its protein is CASSLVGPRHTAGNTIYF. Based on the CDR3 plus reference TRBV5-8 and TRBJ1-3, the full variable domain is EAGVTQSPTHLIKTRGQQATLRCSPISGHTSVYWYQQALGLGLQFLLWYDEGEERNRGNFPPRFSGRQFPNYSSELNVNALELEDSALYLCASSLVGPRHTAGNTIYFGEGSWLTVV.

V gene TRBV24-1 combines with J gene TRBJ2-1; 9 nucleotides match TRBD1. Looked up from germline, CDR1 is KGHDR and CDR2 is SFDVKD. This CDR3 is 12 amino acids long. Trimming cost V 9 bases and J 6 bases; bases outside gene matches: 2. The CDR3 reads CATAGQGNEQFF. The CDR3 nucleotides read TGTGCCACCGCGGGACAGGGCAATGAGCAGTTCTTC.

The V gene is TRBV6-5, the J gene TRBJ2-2; D ambiguous. The germline CDR1 and CDR2 sequences are MNHEY and SVGAGI. CDR3 length: 14 residues. The ends were cut back, 6 bases at V and 4 bases at J, with 12 bases in the middle. CDR3 nucleotide sequence: TGTGCCAGCAGCTCCGACTTGGGCACCGGGGAGCTGTTTTTT. It encodes CASSSDLGTGELFF.

The CDR3 here is CASSPPGVVRYEQFF. As DNA, the CDR3 is TGTGCCAGCAGTCCCCCCGGGGTAGTCAGGTATGAGCAGTTCTTC. This chain links TRBV6-2 or TRBV6-3 with TRBJ2-1; TRBD2 is a possible D gene (5 bases). The CDR3 spans 15 residues. Germline V gene sequence: CDR1 MNHEY, CDR2 SVGEGT. Between the trimmed V and J ends, which lost 5 bases and 8 bases, there was a span of 19 bases.

The J gene is TRBJ2-1, the V gene TRBV4-2; a weak D match, TRBD2 (5 bases). In germline, CDR1 is LGHNA, CDR2 YNFKEQ. The V and J ends lost 0 bases and 0 bases respectively, with 9 bases between them. This CDR3 is 16 amino acids long. The CDR3 sequence is CASSQDTGTSYNEQFF. DNA of the CDR3: TGTGCCAGCAGCCAAGATACGGGAACCTCCTACAATGAGCAGTTCTTC.

The V gene is TRBV20-1, the J gene TRBJ2-1; 8 positions match TRBD2. V trimming: 3 bases; J trimming: 2 bases; junction bases outside the gene matches: 6. The CDR3 has 15 residues. The germline V gene encodes CDR1 DFQATT and CDR2 SNEGSKA (reference sequence). CDR3 amino acids: CSASLTSGPYNEQFF. The CDR3 nucleotides read TGCAGTGCTAGTCTAACTAGCGGCCCCTACAATGAGCAGTTCTTC.

V and J are TRBV27 and TRBJ2-3; TRBD2 matches at 9 bases. The germline CDR1 and CDR2 sequences are MNHEY and SMNVEV (reference sequence). V was pared by 2 bases and J by 3 bases, with 9 bases of the junction left unmatched. CDR3 length: 17 residues. CDR3 in amino acids: CASSLAGGLLGTDTQYF. CDR3 sequence (DNA): TGTGCCAGCAGTTTAGCGGGAGGGCTGTTAGGAACAGATACGCAGTATTTT.

The chain is built from TRBV30 and TRBJ2-1; the match to TRBD2 covers 13 bases. Losses at the gene ends were 3 bases for V and 7 bases for J; bases not matched to a gene: 6. CDR3 length: 15 residues. Per the germline V gene, CDR1 is GTSNPN and CDR2 is SVGIG (reference sequence). The CDR3 nucleotides read TGTGCCTGGAGCGGACTAGCGGGAGTCATAAATGAGCAGTTCTTC. Translated, it gives CAWSGLAGVINEQFF.

The V call is TRBV10-1, the J call TRBJ2-5, with D possibly being TRBD2 (6 bases). The CDR3 has 13 residues. V was cut by 8 bases and J by 6 bases, with 16 bases left in between. From germline, CDR1 is WNHNN and CDR2 SYGVQD (reference sequence). The CDR3 reads CASSRGTGQTQYF. The DNA for the CDR3 is TGCGCCAGCTCCCGCGGGACCGGGCAGACCCAGTACTTC.

The CDR3 DNA sequence: TGCGCCAGCAGCTTGGGTGGGACTCTGGATAATGAAAAACTGTTTTTT. It yields the protein CASSLGGTLDNEKLFF. This chain joins TRBV5-1 and TRBJ1-4; possible D gene TRBD1, 5 bases. This CDR3 is built from 16 residues. Per the germline V gene, CDR1 is SGHRS and CDR2 is YFSETQ. V gave up 0 bases and J gave up 4 bases, with 13 bases separating them.

The genes are TRBV19 and TRBJ2-2, with 8 bases identical to TRBD2. V lost 3 bases to trimming and J lost 3 bases; unmatched junction nucleotides: 6. The CDR3 totals 16 residues. Germline V gives CDR1 LNHDA, CDR2 SQIVND (reference sequence). CDR3: CASSMTGGPYTGELFF. Written as DNA, the CDR3 is TGTGCCAGTAGTATGACGGGAGGGCCGTACACCGGGGAGCTGTTTTTT.

This clone was recorded a few times. The gene calls are TRBV19 and TRBJ1-4; D is unclear. The ends were cut back, 6 bases at V and 3 bases at J, with 11 bases in the middle. The CDR3 loop spans 14 amino acids. CDR1 LNHDA and CDR2 SQIVND come from the germline V gene (reference sequence). CDR3 sequence reads: CASRTELANEKLFF. CDR3 nucleotides: TGTGCCAGTAGAACGGAGTTGGCTAATGAAAAACTGTTTTTT.

This chain connects TRBV30 to TRBJ2-3; perhaps TRBD2 as D (6 bases). With 7 bases removed from V and 6 bases from J, the gap between germline ends came to 20 bases. Germline V lookup: CDR1 GTSNPN, CDR2 SVGIG (reference sequence). CDR3 length: 14 amino acids. Here the CDR3 DNA reads TGTGCCTCCCCTGGGGCTAGCGTTGGGGATACGCAGTATTTT. This codes for CASPGASVGDTQYF.

V and J are TRBV3-1 (or the pseudogene TRBV3-2) and TRBJ1-1; 7 nucleotides line up with TRBD1. CDR3 length: 14 residues. V lost 0 bases, J lost 7 bases, and 5 bases stayed unmatched. Germline V CDR1 and CDR2: LGHDT, YNNKEL (reference sequence). The CDR3 DNA reads TGTGCCAGCAGCCAAGAACAGGGGCGGGATGAAGCTTTCTTT. This translates into CASSQEQGRDEAFF.

This clone appeared a few times. The chain employs TRBV19 and TRBJ1-5, with TRBD1 as a possible D gene (5 bases). Trimming removed 4 bases at V and 5 bases at J, with 18 bases between. Germline V gene data show CDR1 as LNHDA and CDR2 as SQIVND (reference sequence). The CDR3 runs 16 residues. CDR3 DNA: TGTGCCAGTAGTACCCCGCTAAGAGGGACTCATCAGCCCCAGCATTTT. Residues: CASSTPLRGTHQPQHF. The full variable domain, completed using reference TRBV19 and TRBJ1-5, is DGGITQSPKYLFRKEGQNVTLSCEQNLNHDAMYWYRQDPGQGLRLIYYSQIVNDFQKGDIAEGYSVSREKKESFPLTVTSAQKNPTAFYLCASSTPLRGTHQPQHFGDGTRLSIL.

V usage is TRBV20-1 and J usage is TRBJ2-1; tentatively, D is TRBD2 (5 bases). CDR3 length: 14 residues. Germline V gives CDR1 DFQATT, CDR2 SNEGSKA (reference sequence). V gave up 3 bases and J gave up 10 bases, with 19 bases separating them. CDR3 loop: CSASQTGIYLEQFF. CDR3 nucleotide sequence: TGCAGTGCTAGTCAAACGGGAATATATTTGGAGCAGTTCTTC.